Listed below are T cell receptor beta chains from one sample, sequenced in a study of blood T cell repertoires in COVID-19. Measured with immunoSEQ multiplex PCR; TCRdb has only the in-frame clones, and not every one. Among around 80,000 clones, under 85% were seen once, and the ten largest hold roughly 10%. The sequenced sample was peripheral blood. These receptors were taken from a human donor in a cohort sampled during active COVID-19. CDR3s include the opening cysteine and the closing phenylalanine or tryptophan. A D gene is named only where the DNA matches it firmly. Clone size is stated in some rows and not others, as once, few, many or a class when expanded.

clone size,D gene,J gene,V gene,CDR3 protein,CDR3 DNA
few,.,TRBJ1-5,TRBV4-1,CASSPRPGEGGNQPQHF,TGCGCCAGCAGCCCAAGGCCTGGGGAGGGAGGCAATCAGCCCCAGCATTTT
.,.,TRBJ1-2,TRBV7-2,CASSLGGGSAYGYTF,TGTGCCAGCAGCTTGGGCGGGGGAAGCGCCTATGGCTACACCTTC
.,TRBD2,TRBJ2-7,TRBV5-1,CASSLVWTSGGYEQYF,TGCGCCAGCAGCTTGGTTTGGACTAGTGGGGGGTACGAGCAGTACTTC
.,.,TRBJ1-2,TRBV2,CASAAGANYGYTF,TGTGCCAGCGCCGCCGGGGCTAACTATGGCTACACCTTC
.,TRBD2,TRBJ2-1,TRBV5-4,CASSHTSDPYNEQFF,TGTGCCAGCAGCCATACTAGCGACCCCTACAATGAGCAGTTCTTC
.,.,TRBJ1-1,TRBV30,CAYLGTGTQNTEAFF,TGTGCCTACCTTGGCACTGGGACACAGAACACTGAAGCTTTCTTT
.,.,TRBJ1-5,TRBV6-2/TRBV6-3,CASSRTPQRLEQPQHF,TGTGCCAGCAGTAGAACCCCACAACGGTTGGAGCAGCCCCAGCATTTT
.,TRBD2,TRBJ2-7,TRBV7-2,CASSLVPSGYEQYF,TGTGCCAGCAGCTTAGTTCCTAGCGGCTACGAGCAGTACTTC
.,TRBD2,TRBJ2-1,TRBV24-1,CATSVAGGKAEQFF,TGTGCCACCAGTGTAGCGGGGGGAAAGGCTGAGCAGTTCTTC
.,TRBD2,TRBJ2-3,TRBV6-2/TRBV6-3,CASSLLAGERSADTQYF,TGTGCCAGCAGCCTTCTAGCGGGAGAGAGGAGTGCAGATACGCAGTATTTT
.,.,TRBJ1-5,TRBV6-5,CASSYGQGGRPQHF,TGTGCCAGCAGTTACGGCCAGGGCGGGAGGCCCCAGCATTTT
few,TRBD2,TRBJ2-2,TRBV5-1,CASSLETGGAGELFF,TGCGCCAGCAGCTTGGAAACGGGAGGAGCCGGGGAGCTGTTTTTT
once,TRBD2,TRBJ2-7,TRBV5-1,CASRVAGAYEQYF,TGCGCCAGCAGGGTAGCGGGGGCCTACGAGCAGTACTTC
few,.,TRBJ1-2,TRBV11-2,CASSSEGGTGGYTF,TGTGCCAGCAGCTCCGAAGGGGGTACGGGTGGCTACACCTTC
once,TRBD2,TRBJ2-1,TRBV6-5,CASSYSGLAGKGEQFF,TGTGCCAGCAGTTACTCGGGACTAGCGGGGAAGGGTGAGCAGTTCTTC
many,TRBD1,TRBJ1-6,TRBV7-9,CASSTHERTGVGSPLHF,TGTGCCAGCAGCACCCACGAACGCACAGGGGTTGGCTCACCCCTCCACTTT
.,TRBD1,TRBJ1-2,TRBV30,CAWSVQTGRYGYTF,TGTGCCTGGAGTGTACAGACAGGGCGTTATGGCTACACCTTC
.,.,TRBJ1-2,TRBV5-1,CASSPGQPGYGYTF,TGCGCCAGCAGCCCCGGACAGCCCGGCTATGGCTACACCTTC
.,TRBD2,TRBJ2-6,TRBV5-1,CASSSGTSAPGANVLTF,TGCGCCAGCAGCTCCGGGACTAGCGCGCCCGGGGCCAACGTCCTGACTTTC
few,TRBD1,TRBJ1-2,TRBV19,CASSSTGADYGYTF,TGTGCCAGTAGTTCTACAGGGGCAGACTATGGCTACACCTTC
.,.,TRBJ2-6,TRBV5-1,CASSLTPGAGANVLTF,TGCGCCAGCAGCTTAACACCAGGGGCAGGGGCCAACGTCCTGACTTTC
.,.,TRBJ2-5,TRBV6-5,CASSYSNGGRETQYF,TGTGCCAGCAGTTACTCGAATGGGGGGAGGGAGACCCAGTACTTC
.,TRBD1,TRBJ1-6,TRBV30,CAWRGETGGNSPLHF,TGTGCCTGGAGGGGGGAAACAGGGGGTAATTCACCCCTCCACTTT
.,TRBD2,TRBJ2-1,TRBV2,CASSDLRREGPSNEQFF,TGTGCCAGCAGTGATCTGAGGCGGGAGGGCCCGAGCAATGAGCAGTTCTTC
.,.,TRBJ1-6,TRBV2,CASRPGSNSPLHF,TGTGCCAGCAGGCCAGGGTCCAATTCACCCCTCCACTTT
.,TRBD1,TRBJ2-7,TRBV5-6,CASSLVPGQGAVGQYF,TGTGCCAGCAGCTTGGTGCCGGGACAGGGGGCTGTGGGGCAGTACTTC
once,.,TRBJ2-7,TRBV6-5,CASSYQQPPVEQYF,TGTGCCAGCAGTTACCAACAGCCCCCTGTGGAGCAGTACTTC
.,.,TRBJ1-5,TRBV3-1/TRBV3-2,CASSQDSRNQPQHF,TGTGCCAGCAGCCAAGACAGCAGGAATCAGCCCCAGCATTTT
.,.,TRBJ2-7,TRBV3-1/TRBV3-2,CASSQEARGEQYF,TGTGCCAGCAGCCAAGAGGCCAGAGGCGAGCAGTACTTC
.,TRBD2,TRBJ2-1,TRBV11-1,CASSFSGGPSYNEQFF,TGTGCCAGCAGCTTTAGCGGGGGCCCTTCCTACAATGAGCAGTTCTTC
.,TRBD1,TRBJ1-4,TRBV6-1,CASSVNWGQGSDEKLFF,TGTGCCAGCAGTGTAAATTGGGGACAGGGGTCGGATGAAAAACTGTTTTTT
.,.,TRBJ1-1,TRBV6-5,CASSLYGNTEAFF,TGTGCCAGCAGTCTTTACGGTAACACTGAAGCTTTCTTT
.,TRBD1,TRBJ1-6,TRBV27,CASKGQGRPLHF,TGTGCCAGCAAAGGACAGGGCAGACCCCTCCACTTT
.,.,TRBJ2-7,TRBV27,CASSLFSRGGEQYF,TGTGCCAGCAGTTTATTTTCGAGGGGGGGGGAGCAGTACTTC
.,TRBD1,TRBJ1-2,TRBV19,CASSIGQVANYGYTF,TGTGCCAGTAGTATTGGACAGGTAGCTAACTATGGCTACACCTTC
.,.,TRBJ1-6,TRBV7-2,CASSLGGSGSPLHF,TGTGCCAGCAGCTTAGGGGGCAGTGGGTCACCCCTCCACTTT
.,.,TRBJ2-7,TRBV5-1,CASSEGPSSYEQYF,TGCGCCAGCAGCGAGGGCCCGAGCTCCTACGAGCAGTACTTC
.,TRBD1,TRBJ2-4,TRBV12-3/TRBV12-4,CASSPGGTNIQYF,TGTGCCAGCAGCCCAGGGGGTACGAACATTCAGTACTTC
.,TRBD1,TRBJ1-6,TRBV30,CAWSWKGAKNSPLHF,TGTGCCTGGAGTTGGAAGGGGGCGAAGAATTCACCCCTCCACTTT
.,.,TRBJ1-4,TRBV7-9,CASSLTGGDRPNEKLFF,TGTGCCAGCAGCCTAACCGGAGGGGACCGGCCTAATGAAAAACTGTTTTTT
.,.,TRBJ1-5,TRBV5-4,CASSYPVESNQPQHF,TGTGCCAGCAGTTACCCTGTAGAAAGCAATCAGCCCCAGCATTTT
.,.,TRBJ1-5,TRBV12-5,CASTGEGQTNQPQHF,TGTGCTAGTACTGGGGAAGGACAGACCAATCAGCCCCAGCATTTT
.,TRBD1,TRBJ2-2,TRBV7-8,CASTPLPGTGTRELFF,TGTGCCAGCACCCCCTTGCCCGGGACAGGGACCAGGGAGCTGTTTTTT
.,TRBD1,TRBJ2-1,TRBV19,CASKQRNTGGLFSSYNEQFF,TGTGCCAGTAAGCAAAGGAACACAGGGGGCCTTTTCAGCTCCTACAATGAGCAGTTCTTC
once,.,TRBJ1-5,TRBV19,CASSQGNQPQHF,TGTGCCAGTAGTCAGGGGAATCAGCCCCAGCATTTT
.,TRBD1,TRBJ1-5,TRBV5-6,CASSSGTGGNQPQHF,TGTGCCAGCAGCTCCGGGACAGGGGGCAATCAGCCCCAGCATTTT
.,.,TRBJ1-4,TRBV28,CASGTPRHEKLFF,TGTGCCAGTGGGACACCAAGGCATGAAAAACTGTTTTTT
once,.,TRBJ2-7,TRBV6-1,CASSEAGVGEQYF,TGTGCCAGCAGTGAGGCCGGGGTTGGAGAGCAGTACTTC
.,.,TRBJ2-7,TRBV28,CASSLRDMDYEQYF,TGTGCCAGCAGTTTAAGGGACATGGACTACGAGCAGTACTTC
.,TRBD1,TRBJ1-4,TRBV29-1,CSAAGQGAANEKLFF,TGCAGCGCCGCGGGGCAGGGGGCGGCTAATGAAAAACTGTTTTTT
.,.,TRBJ2-7,TRBV19,CASATRSSYEQYF,TGTGCCAGTGCCACTAGGAGCTCCTACGAGCAGTACTTC
few,.,TRBJ1-6,TRBV19,CASSPTPDSHNSPLHF,TGTGCCAGTAGCCCAACGCCGGACAGTCATAATTCACCCCTCCACTTT
.,.,TRBJ2-5,TRBV9,CASSVGAPPQETQYF,TGTGCCAGCAGCGTAGGCGCCCCCCCCCAAGAGACCCAGTACTTC
.,.,TRBJ2-1,TRBV5-6,CASSLVPRLEDNEQFF,TGTGCCAGCAGCTTGGTCCCCCGACTAGAGGACAATGAGCAGTTCTTC
.,.,TRBJ1-1,TRBV5-1,CASSSGQSLNTEAFF,TGCGCCAGCAGCTCTGGACAGAGTTTGAACACTGAAGCTTTCTTT
.,.,TRBJ1-1,TRBV7-9,CASSSYDSPTEAFF,TGTGCCAGCAGCTCCTACGACAGCCCGACTGAAGCTTTCTTT
medium-sized,TRBD2,TRBJ2-3,TRBV19,CASSAGGGGADTQYF,TGTGCCAGTAGTGCCGGGGGCGGGGGGGCAGATACGCAGTATTTT
.,TRBD1,TRBJ1-1,TRBV6-5,CASSFGGQGDNTEAFF,TGTGCCAGCAGTTTCGGAGGACAGGGGGATAACACTGAAGCTTTCTTT
medium-sized,.,TRBJ2-1,TRBV2,CASTRDFNEQFF,TGTGCCAGCACTCGGGACTTCAATGAGCAGTTCTTC
.,TRBD1,TRBJ2-7,TRBV5-1,CASSVGSGTGRLEQYF,TGCGCCAGCAGCGTGGGTTCCGGGACAGGGCGCCTCGAGCAGTACTTC